Listed below are T cell receptor beta chains from one sample, sequenced in a study of PD-L1 blockade in urothelial cancer. TCRdb keeps only in-frame clones here, not all; method: immunoSEQ multiplex PCR. This table holds about 87,000 clones, 84% found once. The input for sequencing was PBMCs, taken around atezolizumab (anti-PD-L1) treatment. Every receptor here comes from a man aged 55 to 69 with urothelial cancer. The CDR3 runs from the conserved cysteine through the conserved F or W. D genes are given only for firm matches. The size of a clone is reported for some rows only, either as once, few or many, or as a class for expanded clones.

NA	NA	TRBV19	TRBJ1-5	TGTGCCAGTAGTATAGTCCCAGATTATAGCAATCAGCCCCAGCATTTT	CASSIVPDYSNQPQHF
NA	NA	TRBV28	TRBJ2-7	TGTGCCAGCATGGCGGCGGTGTACTACGAGCAGTACTTC	CASMAAVYYEQYF
NA	TRBD2	TRBV4-1	TRBJ2-1	TGCGCCAGCAGCCCGGAGAGGGGGGGCGGGGGGTTGTACAATGAGCAGTTCTTC	CASSPERGGGGLYNEQFF
NA	NA	TRBV27	TRBJ2-7	TGTGCCAGCAGTCCGAGCGGGTCCTCCTACGAGCAGTACTTC	CASSPSGSSYEQYF
NA	TRBD1	TRBV19	TRBJ2-7	TGTGCCAGTAGTCCCCGACAGGGTAATTCCCACGAGCAGTACTTC	CASSPRQGNSHEQYF
few	TRBD1	TRBV7-9	TRBJ2-1	TGTGCCAGCAGCTGGTTGGGGACAGGGGGCAACAATGAGCAGTTCTTC	CASSWLGTGGNNEQFF
NA	TRBD1	TRBV5-1	TRBJ1-4	TGCGCCAGAAGGGGGCGAGAGTATGAAAAACTGTTTTTT	CARRGREYEKLFF
NA	NA	TRBV28	TRBJ1-1	TGTGCCAGCATCCCCGGAGGGCAGGGAAGTGGAACTGAAGCTTTCTTT	CASIPGGQGSGTEAFF
NA	TRBD1	TRBV28	TRBJ2-7	TGTGCCAGCAGCTTGACAGGGCCCTACGAGCAGTACTTC	CASSLTGPYEQYF
NA	TRBD2	TRBV19	TRBJ2-1	TGTGCCAGCTCGGGGGGTAGCTACAATGAGCAGTTCTTC	CASSGGSYNEQFF
NA	NA	TRBV5-1	TRBJ2-1	TGCGCCAGCAGCTTGGGACAGGTACGAAATGAGCAGTTCTTC	CASSLGQVRNEQFF
once	NA	TRBV28	TRBJ1-1	TGTGCCAGCAGTTCCACTAGGGGGGCTTTCTTT	CASSSTRGAFF
NA	NA	TRBV19	TRBJ2-6	TGTGCCAGTGCGTACTCTGGGGCCAACGTCCTGACTTTC	CASAYSGANVLTF
NA	NA	TRBV6-5	TRBJ1-2	TGTGCCAGCAGATTACAGGGCGGCGGCTACACCTTC	CASRLQGGGYTF
NA	TRBD1	TRBV27	TRBJ2-2	TGTGCCAGCAGTGCACGCGGGACAGGGGTTCAACCCGGGGAGCTGTTTTTT	CASSARGTGVQPGELFF
NA	NA	TRBV7-6	TRBJ1-1	TGTGCCAGCAGCTTAGGAGCGAACACTGAAGCTTTCTTT	CASSLGANTEAFF
NA	TRBD2	TRBV7-2	TRBJ2-3	TGTGCCAGCAGCTTGATAGGCGGGAGGGCGGGAAGAGATACGCAGTATTTT	CASSLIGGRAGRDTQYF
NA	NA	TRBV11-2	TRBJ1-2	TGTGCCAGCAGCTTAGACCCAGACACCAACTATGGCTACACCTTC	CASSLDPDTNYGYTF
NA	TRBD1	TRBV7-9	TRBJ1-4	TGTGCCAGCAGCTCGTCCGGGACAGGGGGTGAAAAACTGTTTTTT	CASSSSGTGGEKLFF
NA	TRBD1	TRBV28	TRBJ1-5	TGTGCCAGCACCCCGGACAGGGGGCATCAGCCCCAGCATTTT	CASTPDRGHQPQHF
once	TRBD1	TRBV6-6	TRBJ1-6	TGTGCCAGCACCAGTGGACAGGGGTCCTATAATTCACCCCTCCACTTT	CASTSGQGSYNSPLHF
NA	TRBD2	TRBV11-2	TRBJ2-5	TGTGCCAGCAGCTTAGATTGGGGGGGGAGGATGGAGACCCAGTACTTC	CASSLDWGGRMETQYF
few	TRBD1	TRBV2	TRBJ2-7	TGTGCCAGCAGAGCCGGACAGGGGGCTCGAGAGCAGTACTTC	CASRAGQGAREQYF
NA	NA	TRBV7-9	TRBJ1-3	TGTGCCAGCAGCGACATGAGCTCTGGAAACACCATATATTTT	CASSDMSSGNTIYF
NA	NA	TRBV19	TRBJ1-5	TGTGCCAGTAGTCCAACAGGAGTCAATCAGCCCCAGCATTTT	CASSPTGVNQPQHF
NA	NA	TRBV5-4	TRBJ2-1	TGTGCCAGCAGCTTGGAACGGGGGGAGCAGTTCTTC	CASSLERGEQFF
few	TRBD1	TRBV4-3	TRBJ1-2	TGCGCCAGCAGCCAAGGACAGGGCTATGGCTACACCTTC	CASSQGQGYGYTF
NA	NA	TRBV19	TRBJ2-7	TGTGCCAGTGGTACAGACACCGGGGCGGGAGAGCAGTACTTC	CASGTDTGAGEQYF
NA	TRBD1	TRBV7-9	TRBJ2-6	TGTGCCAGCAGCTTCTACAGGGGTGCTGGGGCCAACGTCCTGACTTTC	CASSFYRGAGANVLTF
NA	TRBD1	TRBV2	TRBJ1-5	TGTGCCAGCAGTATACGGGACAGCTCCAATCAGCCCCAGCATTTT	CASSIRDSSNQPQHF
NA	NA	TRBV4-3	TRBJ2-1	TGCGCCAGCAGCGTTAATCTTGGCCCGTCCAATGAGCAGTTCTTC	CASSVNLGPSNEQFF
NA	TRBD1	TRBV5-1	TRBJ2-7	TGCGCCAGCAGCCGCGACAGGGAGAAGTACTTC	CASSRDREKYF
NA	NA	TRBV6-5	TRBJ1-2	TGTGCCAGCAGTCCCTCAGGGTTCTATGGCTACACCTTC	CASSPSGFYGYTF
once	NA	TRBV7-2	TRBJ2-5	TGTGCCAGCAGCCGAGACAGGAAAGAGACCCAGTACTTC	CASSRDRKETQYF
NA	NA	TRBV7-9	TRBJ2-7	TGTGCCTGCTTTGGGGAGAGTCCCTCCTACGAGCAGTACTTC	CACFGESPSYEQYF
NA	NA	TRBV10-1	TRBJ2-2	TGCGCCAATCAGTGCGGAGGAAAGAACACCGGGGAGCTGTTTTTT	CANQCGGKNTGELFF
NA	NA	TRBV7-9	TRBJ1-4	TGTGCCAGCAGCTTAGGCGAGTCCCCTAATGAAAAACTGTTTTTT	CASSLGESPNEKLFF
NA	NA	TRBV6-5	TRBJ1-3	TGTGCCAGCAGATGGGGGCACGGAAACACCATATATTTT	CASRWGHGNTIYF
NA	TRBD1	TRBV29-1	TRBJ2-4	TGCAGCGGAGCGAGTGTAGGGACAGGGCCTGGAAACATTCAGTACTTC	CSGASVGTGPGNIQYF
NA	NA	TRBV10-3	TRBJ1-2	TGTGCCATCAGTTCCTCCCCGGGAATTAACTATGGCTACACCTTC	CAISSSPGINYGYTF
NA	NA	TRBV2	TRBJ1-4	TGTGCCAGCCGGAGTGACAGGTCGGACGAAAAACTGTTTTTT	CASRSDRSDEKLFF
NA	NA	TRBV5-8	TRBJ2-7	TGTGCCAGCAGCTTAGGGGGACGGGCCACCTACGAGCAGTACTTC	CASSLGGRATYEQYF
NA	TRBD1	TRBV28	TRBJ1-3	TGTGCCAGCAGTTTACAGGGGGCGTCCTCTGGAAACACCATATATTTT	CASSLQGASSGNTIYF
NA	NA	TRBV7-9	TRBJ2-1	TGTGCCAGCAGCTTAGTTCCCTCAGGGAACGATGAGCAGTTCTTC	CASSLVPSGNDEQFF
NA	TRBD2	TRBV18	TRBJ2-3	TGTGCCAGCTCACCAGGGCTAGCGGCCACAGATACGCAGTATTTT	CASSPGLAATDTQYF
NA	TRBD2	TRBV4-1	TRBJ2-5	TGCGCCAGCAGCCAAGGGAATAGCGGGCAAGAGACCCAGTACTTC	CASSQGNSGQETQYF
NA	NA	TRBV11-2	TRBJ1-2	TGTGCCAGCAGCACACCCCGGGGAGGGTTGTTCTATGGCTACACCTTC	CASSTPRGGLFYGYTF
NA	TRBD1	TRBV28	TRBJ1-2	TGTGCCAGCAGTTTGACACAGGGGGCCCTCTATGGCTACACCTTC	CASSLTQGALYGYTF
NA	NA	TRBV9	TRBJ1-5	TGTGCCAGCAGCCTTGACGGGTCGAGCAATCAGCCCCAGCATTTT	CASSLDGSSNQPQHF
once	TRBD1	TRBV4-3	TRBJ1-2	TGCGCCAGCAGCCAGAGAGGGGACAGGGTTGCCTATGGCTACACCTTC	CASSQRGDRVAYGYTF
NA	TRBD2	TRBV11-2	TRBJ2-4	TGTGCCAGCAGCTGGCCGACTAGCGGGGGGGCAAGAACCAAAAACATTCAGTACTTC	CASSWPTSGGARTKNIQYF
few	NA	TRBV6-5	TRBJ2-2	TGTGCCAGCAGGCGGGGTTTCGCCGGGGAGCTGTTTTTT	CASRRGFAGELFF
few	TRBD2	TRBV18	TRBJ2-7	TGTGCCAGCTCACTATCCGGGACGGGAGGGAACGAGCAGTACTTC	CASSLSGTGGNEQYF
NA	NA	TRBV28	TRBJ2-4	TGTGCCAGCAGTTTCCGTCAGGGGCAGTCGCAGTACTTC	CASSFRQGQSQYF
once	TRBD2	TRBV10-2	TRBJ2-7	TGCGCCAGCAGTGGGCGGGGGACCTACGAGCAGTACTTC	CASSGRGTYEQYF
NA	NA	TRBV28	TRBJ2-2	TGTGCCAGCGAGAATGCGGGGGCTCTCCGGGAGCTGTTTTTT	CASENAGALRELFF
NA	TRBD1	TRBV19	TRBJ1-2	TGTGCCAGTAGTGTGGACAGGGGAAACTATGGCTACACCTTC	CASSVDRGNYGYTF
NA	NA	TRBV18	TRBJ2-3	TGTGCCAGCTCCGGGACAACAGATACGCAGTATTTT	CASSGTTDTQYF
NA	NA	TRBV10-3	TRBJ2-1	TGTGCCATCAGCTTTACGGACAGAAACAATGAGCAGTTCTTC	CAISFTDRNNEQFF